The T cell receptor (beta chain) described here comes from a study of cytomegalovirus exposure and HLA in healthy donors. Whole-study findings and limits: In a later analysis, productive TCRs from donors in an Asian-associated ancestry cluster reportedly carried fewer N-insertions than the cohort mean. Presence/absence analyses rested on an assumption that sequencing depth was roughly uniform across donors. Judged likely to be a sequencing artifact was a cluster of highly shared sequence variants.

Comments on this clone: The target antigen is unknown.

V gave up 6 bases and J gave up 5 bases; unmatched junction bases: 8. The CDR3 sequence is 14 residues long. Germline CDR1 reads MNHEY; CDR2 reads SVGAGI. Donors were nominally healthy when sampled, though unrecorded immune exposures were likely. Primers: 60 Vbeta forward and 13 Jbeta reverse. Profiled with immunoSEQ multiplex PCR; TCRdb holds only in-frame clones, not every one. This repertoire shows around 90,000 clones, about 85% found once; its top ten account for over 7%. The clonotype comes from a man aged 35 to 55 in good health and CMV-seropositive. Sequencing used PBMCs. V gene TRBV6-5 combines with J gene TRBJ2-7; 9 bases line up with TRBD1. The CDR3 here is CASSPGTGLNEQYF. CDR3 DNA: TGTGCCAGCAGCCCCGGGACAGGGTTGAACGAGCAGTACTTC.